This T cell receptor beta chain was profiled in a study of T cells of healthy individuals. TCRdb ran MiXCR on the 5' RACE reads and lists one entry per CDR3 protein. In the table there are 55,000 to 65,000 distinct CDR3 sequences, around 15% of which are singletons. This clonotype was recorded a few times. The CDR3 loop spans 16 amino acids. V shed 0 bases, J shed 5 bases, and the junction held 4 bases outside the gene matches. Germline V gene sequence: CDR1 MNHEY, CDR2 SVGAGI. This chain joins TRBV6-5 and TRBJ2-5; TRBD2 matches 12 bases. The clonotype was recovered from a human donor in good health. The CDR3 nucleotides read TGTGCCAGCAGTTACTCCCCTAGCGGGAGGGCGGAGACCCAGTACTTC. It translates to CASSYSPSGRAETQYF.